Sequencing of this T cell receptor (beta chain) was carried out in a study of T and B cells in COVID-19 patients. From blood, roughly 220-550 ng of genomic DNA served as TRB template. BIOMED2 TRB-A/B primer pools were used in multiplex TRB PCR. TCRdb re-derived calls from the multiplex PCR reads in MiXCR, one entry per CDR3 protein. The sample holds 20,000 or so distinct CDR3 sequences, about 31% seen once. The CDR3 covers 13 residues. The V end lost 5 bases, the J end lost 8 bases, and 15 bases lay between the germline ends. The chain joins TRBV12-3 or TRBV12-4 to TRBJ1-2; D gene uncertain. The clonotype was recovered from a human donor who had recovered from COVID-19. Input material: blood. The CDR3 DNA reads TGTGCCAGCAGTAAACCGGGCCTCGGGGGCTACACCTTC. Its translation is CASSKPGLGGYTF.